This TCR beta chain is drawn from a study of T-cell memory formation after mild COVID-19. The CDR3 extends over 16 amino acids. The V end lost 2 bases, the J end lost 1 base, and 14 bases lay between the germline ends. Germline V CDR1 and CDR2: SGHRS, YFSETQ. TCRdb reprocessed the 5' RACE reads via MiXCR and lists one record per CDR3 protein. The table lists 270,000 or so distinct CDR3 sequences, over 15% of them singletons. The receptor's source is a man younger than 30 who had mild COVID-19 (a few samples of this study predate the infection). Cell type and time point are not known. The genes are TRBV5-1 and TRBJ2-3; no reliable D call. Input material: PBMCs or a T cell subset sorted from them (not recorded which). The CDR3 sequence is CASSFEGRQGTDTQYF. Here the CDR3 DNA reads TGCGCCAGCAGCTTCGAAGGGCGTCAGGGCACAGATACGCAGTATTTT.